This T cell receptor (beta chain) comes out of a study of PD-1 blockade in classical Hodgkin lymphoma. The sample's time point: newly diagnosed, previously untreated cHL patient sample. With magnetic negative selection, CD4+ T cells were purified from PBMCs that had been thawed. The table came from immunoSEQ multiplex PCR; TCRdb's copy has only in-frame clones and leaves some out. The table has 15,000 to 17,000 clones, 70% to 90% seen once. What was sequenced was CD4+ T cells from blood. The receptor's source is a human donor with classical Hodgkin lymphoma.

CDR3 sequence (DNA): TGTGCCAGCAGTTTTCCTATAGGACGGTGGCAAGAGACCCAGTACTTC. Protein: CASSFPIGRWQETQYF. This rearrangement joins TRBV28 to TRBJ2-5; D remains ambiguous. In germline, CDR1 is MDHEN, CDR2 SYDVKM. This CDR3 contains 16 residues. V lost 3 bases to trimming and J lost 2 bases, with 16 bases between them.